This TCR beta chain was retrieved from a study of cytomegalovirus exposure and HLA in healthy donors. Produced via immunoSEQ multiplex PCR; TCRdb's table is partial and in-frame only. In the table there are about 57,000 clones, approximately 95% of which are singletons. Trimming stripped 7 bases from V and 0 bases from J, with 9 bases between. Germline V lookup: CDR1 MNHEY, CDR2 SVGAGI. CDR3 size: 13 residues. The gene calls are TRBV6-5 and TRBJ1-1; D not resolved. Sequencing input: PBMCs. This TCR derives from a woman between 18 and 29 years old in good health and CMV-seronegative. In DNA form, the CDR3 reads TGTGCCAGCAACCCGGGTTTGAACACTGAAGCTTTCTTT. Translation gives CASNPGLNTEAFF.